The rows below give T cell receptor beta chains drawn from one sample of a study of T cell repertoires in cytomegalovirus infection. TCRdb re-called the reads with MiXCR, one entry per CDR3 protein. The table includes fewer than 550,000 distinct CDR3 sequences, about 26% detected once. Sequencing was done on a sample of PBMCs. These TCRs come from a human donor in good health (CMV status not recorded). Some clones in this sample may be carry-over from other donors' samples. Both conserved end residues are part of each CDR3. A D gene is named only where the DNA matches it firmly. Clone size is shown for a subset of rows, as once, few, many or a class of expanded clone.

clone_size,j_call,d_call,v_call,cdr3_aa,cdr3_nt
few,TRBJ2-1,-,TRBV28,CASRGYSDYNEQFF,TGTGCCAGCCGGGGGTATTCGGACTACAATGAGCAGTTCTTC
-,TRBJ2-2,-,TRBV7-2,CASSPLVAANTGELFF,TGTGCCAGCAGCCCTTTGGTAGCGGCGAACACCGGGGAGCTGTTTTTT
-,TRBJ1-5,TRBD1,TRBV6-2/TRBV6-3,CASSTGQGLPSSNQPQHF,TGTGCCAGCAGTACTGGACAGGGTCTACCTTCAAGCAATCAGCCCCAGCATTTT
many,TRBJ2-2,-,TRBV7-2,CASSLGLAGYTTGELFF,TGTGCCAGCAGCTTAGGGTTGGCGGGTTACACCACCGGGGAGCTGTTTTTT
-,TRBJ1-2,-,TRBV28,CASSSVTVNYGYTF,TGTGCCAGCAGTTCCGTGACAGTTAACTATGGCTACACCTTC
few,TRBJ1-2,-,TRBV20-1,CSARDSGNYGYTF,TGCAGTGCTAGAGATTCAGGGAACTATGGCTACACCTTC
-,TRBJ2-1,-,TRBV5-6,CASSLNAAHWVEQFF,TGTGCCAGCAGCTTGAATGCGGCCCATTGGGTGGAGCAGTTCTTC
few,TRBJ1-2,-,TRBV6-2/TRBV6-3,CASSEQGRSGYTF,TGTGCCAGCAGTGAACAGGGCCGGTCTGGCTACACCTTC
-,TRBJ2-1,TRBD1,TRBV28,CASTPGGVRNEQFF,TGTGCCAGCACCCCAGGGGGAGTCCGCAATGAGCAGTTCTTC
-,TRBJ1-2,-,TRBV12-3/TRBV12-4,CASSSDPGRGYTF,TGTGCCAGCAGTTCCGACCCTGGCAGGGGCTACACCTTC
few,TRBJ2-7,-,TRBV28,CASSARASRIGEQYF,TGTGCCAGCAGTGCCCGGGCCTCGCGGATAGGCGAGCAGTACTTC
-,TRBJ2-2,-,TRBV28,CASSPRWKRGGKNTGELFF,TGTGCCAGCAGTCCCAGATGGAAGCGCGGCGGGAAGAACACCGGGGAGCTGTTTTTT
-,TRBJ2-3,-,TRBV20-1,CSAQKLAGDTQYF,TGCAGTGCTCAAAAACTAGCCGGGGATACGCAGTATTTT
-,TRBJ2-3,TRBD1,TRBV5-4,CASSSEISGQGVTDTQYF,TGTGCCAGCAGCTCCGAGATTTCTGGACAGGGGGTTACAGATACGCAGTATTTT
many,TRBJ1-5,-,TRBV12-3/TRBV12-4,CASSPTGFYQPQHF,TGTGCCAGCAGTCCCACAGGGTTCTATCAGCCCCAGCATTTT
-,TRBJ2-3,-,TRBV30,CAWTSLVAPTDTQYF,TGTGCCTGGACTTCGTTAGTGGCGCCCACAGATACGCAGTATTTT
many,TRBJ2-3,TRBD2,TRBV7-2,CASSSLGGRADF,TGTGCCAGCAGCTCCCTTGGTGGGAGGGCGGATTTT
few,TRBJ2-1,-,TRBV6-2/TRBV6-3,CASSLPRRLSYNEQFF,TGTGCCAGCAGCCTACCTCGGAGACTCTCCTACAATGAGCAGTTCTTC
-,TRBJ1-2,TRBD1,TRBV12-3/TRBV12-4,CASSPDRFYGYTF,TGTGCCAGCAGCCCGGACAGGTTTTATGGCTACACCTTC
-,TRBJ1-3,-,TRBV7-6,CASSLATVTGTSSGNTIYF,TGTGCCAGCAGCTTAGCTACAGTGACGGGCACTAGCTCTGGAAACACCATATATTTT
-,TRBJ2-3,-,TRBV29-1,CSVDFTDTQYF,TGCAGCGTTGACTTCACAGATACGCAGTATTTT
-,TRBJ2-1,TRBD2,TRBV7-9,CASSLIPSGNSYNEQFF,TGTGCCAGCAGCTTAATTCCTAGCGGGAACTCCTACAATGAGCAGTTCTTC